The 23 T cell receptor beta chains given below trace back to one sample, sequenced in a study of human thymus T cells. In corrective heart surgery, resections were taken, and these provided the thymus tissue. TCRdb's table, derived via immunoSEQ multiplex PCR, lists solely in-frame clones and lacks some. The table has some 130,000 clones, around 94% seen once. The sample comprised thymus tissue. The receptors were sampled from a boy younger than two with a congenital heart defect but otherwise immunologically healthy.

The rearrangement links TRBV2 to TRBJ1-6; tentatively, D is TRBD1 (5 bases). This CDR3 is built from 15 residues. The V and J ends lost 2 bases and 9 bases respectively, with 14 bases between them. CDR1 is SNHLY, CDR2 FYNNEI, per germline. For the CDR3, the DNA is TGTGCCAGCAGTGAAATAGGAGGGGACGGTTCACCCCTCCACTTT. Residues: CASSEIGGDGSPLHF.

CDR3: CASSSDHEQYF. The CDR3, as DNA: TGTGCCAGCAGTTCCGACCACGAGCAGTACTTC. V is TRBV28 and J is TRBJ2-7; D is undetermined. The V gene's germline CDR1 is MDHEN and CDR2 SYDVKM. This CDR3 is 11 amino acids long. The ends were cut back, 4 bases at V and 5 bases at J, with 6 bases in the middle.

The rearrangement links TRBV6-5 to TRBJ2-7; D is unclear. This CDR3 region has 13 residues. V was shortened by 6 bases and J by 0 bases, with 9 bases between the two germline ends. The germline gives CDR1 MNHEY, CDR2 SVGAGI. The CDR3 coding sequence is TGTGCCAGCAGGAGACAATTCTCCTACGAGCAGTACTTC. Amino acid sequence: CASRRQFSYEQYF.

This chain links TRBV28 with TRBJ2-3, with D unresolved. The CDR3 has 16 amino acids. V was pared by 2 bases and J by 8 bases, with 20 bases between. Per germline, CDR1 MDHEN and CDR2 SYDVKM. CDR3 nucleotide sequence: TGTGCCAGCAGTTTAAACATAATGGTGGACCCAGGTACGCAGTATTTT. Its protein is CASSLNIMVDPGTQYF.

This clone showed up just once. V usage is TRBV5-6 and J usage is TRBJ2-5, with unresolved D. CDR1 is SGHDT and CDR2 is YYEEEE in the germline V gene. This CDR3 spans 15 amino acids. V shed 0 bases and J shed 2 bases, with 11 bases lying between them. CDR3 bases: TGTGCCAGCAGCTTGGTAGACCTGACGCAAGAGACCCAGTACTTC. The encoded protein is CASSLVDLTQETQYF.

This clone has a handful of counts. This chain links TRBV4-2 with TRBJ1-1; D perhaps matches TRBD1 (6 bases). V was shortened by 1 base and J by 3 bases, with 9 bases between the two germline ends. This CDR3 region has 14 residues. CDR1 is LGHNA, CDR2 YNFKEQ, per germline. The DNA of the CDR3 is TGTGCCAGCAGCCAAGGGAAGGGGGACACTGAAGCTTTCTTT. Translated, it gives CASSQGKGDTEAFF.

V is TRBV11-2 and J is TRBJ2-7; tentative D call: TRBD1 (6 bases). The germline gives CDR1 SGHAT, CDR2 FQNNGV. The CDR3 extends over 16 amino acids. Trimming cost V 5 bases and J 2 bases, with 19 bases left between them. DNA of the CDR3: TGTGCCAGCAGCCCGACAGGTCCGGGGAAACCCTACGAGCAGTACTTC. Translation gives CASSPTGPGKPYEQYF.

V is TRBV7-8 and J is TRBJ2-3, with D perhaps TRBD2 (6 bases). V was trimmed by 3 bases and J by 2 bases, leaving 12 bases between them. The CDR3 spans 15 residues. Germline CDR1 and CDR2: SGHVS and FQNEAQ. The CDR3 DNA reads as TGTGCCAGCAGCTTTGTCAGGGAGGACACAGATACGCAGTATTTT. This gives the protein CASSFVREDTDTQYF.

V and J are TRBV27 and TRBJ2-7; 8 nucleotides agree with TRBD1. There are 14 residues in the CDR3. V lost 0 bases to trimming and J lost 5 bases; unmatched junction nucleotides: 3. Germline CDR1 is MNHEY and CDR2 is SMNVEV (reference sequence). CDR3 nucleotides: TGTGCCAGCAGTTTATCCGGGACAGGAAACGAGCAGTACTTC. This gives the protein CASSLSGTGNEQYF.

The chain couples TRBV28 to TRBJ2-3, with D possibly being TRBD1 or TRBD2 (6 bases each). V was clipped by 5 bases and J by 0 bases, with 12 bases between them. Germline values: CDR1 MDHEN, CDR2 SYDVKM. This CDR3 region has 15 residues. The CDR3 DNA sequence: TGTGCCAGCAGTCCGGGGGCTTCGAGCACAGATACGCAGTATTTT. Translation: CASSPGASSTDTQYF.

CDR3 nucleotides: TGTGCCAGCAGCTTAGGCACCCCCGGCACCATATATTTT. Its protein is CASSLGTPGTIYF. This chain joins TRBV7-9 and TRBJ1-3; D gene uncertain. V was pared by 1 base and J by 9 bases, with 10 bases between. The germline CDR1 and CDR2 sequences are SEHNR and FQNEAQ (reference sequence). The CDR3 totals 13 residues.

This clone was seen more than once but under ten times. This CDR3 is also generated by other DNA sequences in the sample. V is TRBV14 and J is TRBJ1-2; no firm D call. The V end lost 1 base, the J end lost 2 bases, and 5 bases lay between the germline ends. Germline loops: CDR1 SGHDN, CDR2 FVKESK. This CDR3 has 13 amino acids. Here the CDR3 reads CASSQGGNYGYTF. The CDR3 nucleotides are TGTGCCAGCAGCCAAGGGGGAAACTATGGCTACACCTTC.

The rearrangement links TRBV20-1 to TRBJ1-6, with D unresolved. Per germline, CDR1 DFQATT and CDR2 SNEGSKA (reference sequence). The CDR3 spans 11 residues. V shed 2 bases and J shed 16 bases, with 12 bases lying between them. The CDR3 sequence: CSARTGRRLHF. CDR3 nucleotides: TGCAGTGCTAGAACCGGACGGAGACTCCACTTT.

V gene TRBV7-9 combines with J gene TRBJ1-6; weak D call: TRBD1 (5 bases). There are 15 residues in the CDR3. The V end lost 5 bases, the J end lost 7 bases, and 15 bases lay between the germline ends. The germline gives CDR1 SEHNR, CDR2 FQNEAQ (reference sequence). CDR3 coding DNA: TGTGCCAGCAGCCTCTCGGGCTGGGGGAATTCACCCCTCCACTTT. It is translated as CASSLSGWGNSPLHF.

The chain uses TRBV5-6 and TRBJ2-3, with D perhaps matching TRBD2 (5 bases). CDR1 is SGHDT, CDR2 YYEEEE, per germline. CDR3 length equals 11 residues. V was trimmed by 0 bases and J by 9 bases, leaving 5 bases between them. As DNA, the CDR3 is TGTGCCAGCAGCTTGGGAGGGACGCAGTATTTT. Protein product: CASSLGGTQYF.

The V call is TRBV15, the J call TRBJ2-3; D perhaps matches TRBD2 (6 bases). Looked up from germline, CDR1 is LNHNV and CDR2 is YYDKDF (reference sequence). The CDR3 spans 18 residues. The V end lost 4 bases, the J end lost 4 bases, and 24 bases lay between the germline ends. The chain's CDR3 is CATSTLKRRGWRSDTQYF. The CDR3, as DNA: TGTGCCACCAGCACTCTTAAAAGGAGGGGATGGAGGTCAGATACGCAGTATTTT.

The CDR3 region is CASSPRTDTENNEQFF. CDR3 bases: TGCGCCAGCAGTCCTAGGACAGATACAGAAAACAATGAGCAGTTCTTC. J is TRBJ2-1 and V is TRBV23-1; D is perhaps TRBD1 (6 bases). Being an ORF, TRBV23-1 has a function that is uncertain. V lost 4 bases to trimming and J lost 5 bases, with 18 bases between them. The CDR3 sequence is 16 residues long.

This chain uses TRBV5-4 with TRBJ2-1; weak D call: TRBD2 (7 bases). Germline CDR1 and CDR2: SGHNT and YYREEE (reference sequence). The CDR3 runs to 18 residues. Trimming stripped 0 bases from V and 5 bases from J, with 21 bases between. The CDR3 bases are TGTGCCAGCAGCTTGGGAACGGGACATCGCCGGGGGGACAATGAGCAGTTCTTC. Translating gives CASSLGTGHRRGDNEQFF.

V gene TRBV7-9 combines with J gene TRBJ2-1; D possibly corresponds to TRBD1 (5 bases). The CDR3 contains 10 residues. Trimming shortened V by 9 bases and J by 7 bases, and 7 bases separated the two germline ends. Germline V gene sequence: CDR1 SEHNR, CDR2 FQNEAQ (reference sequence). Here the CDR3 DNA reads TGTGCCAGTAGGGGTAATGAGCAGTTCTTC. Its protein product is CASRGNEQFF.

The genes are TRBV21-1 and TRBJ2-5. TRBV21-1 is a pseudogene. This CDR3 spans 11 amino acids. CDR3 sequence (DNA): TGTGCCAGCAGCATCCAAGAGACCCAGTACTTC. Its translation is CASSIQETQYF.

The J gene is TRBJ2-2, the V gene TRBV4-3, with 7 bases fitting TRBD1. The V segment lost 1 base and the J segment 3 bases; nucleotides outside the gene matches: 17. CDR1 is LGHNA and CDR2 is YSLEER in the germline V gene. CDR3 size: 20 residues. In DNA form, the CDR3 reads TGCGCCAGCAGCCAAGTTCGCCGGGACAGTCTATCGACCGACACCGGGGAGCTGTTTTTT. It is translated as CASSQVRRDSLSTDTGELFF.

This clone is a singleton in its sample. V gene TRBV28 combines with J gene TRBJ2-1, with a possible D match to TRBD1 (5 bases). This CDR3 has 18 amino acids. The V gene's germline CDR1 is MDHEN and CDR2 SYDVKM. V gave up 2 bases and J gave up 0 bases, with 17 bases separating them. The DNA for the CDR3 is TGTGCCAGCAGTTTAATCCCTGGGGCGGCCAGCTCCTACAATGAGCAGTTCTTC. Protein: CASSLIPGAASSYNEQFF.

The sample holds a few counts of this clone. This sequence joins TRBV7-6 and TRBJ1-1; possible D gene TRBD1, 6 bases. CDR1 is SGHVS, CDR2 FNYEAQ, per germline. This CDR3 is built from 15 residues. Trimming shortened V by 3 bases and J by 1 base, and 12 bases separated the two germline ends. CDR3 loop: CASSLSGTQNTEAFF. CDR3 DNA sequence: TGTGCCAGCAGCTTGTCCGGGACACAGAACACTGAAGCTTTCTTT.